A selection of T cell receptor beta chains follows, all from one sample in a study of T cells in Graves' hyperthyroidism and ophthalmopathy. TCRdb re-derived calls from the multiplex PCR reads in MiXCR, one entry per CDR3 protein. The sample holds a few hundred thousand distinct CDR3 sequences, around 25% seen once. Specimen: blood. The receptors here all came from a man aged 45-65 years with Graves' hyperthyroidism. CDR3s include the opening cysteine and the closing phenylalanine or tryptophan. The D gene is left open where the match is weak. Size values are once, few and many counts, or a class for expanded clones, and some rows have none.

j_call v_call d_call clone_size cdr3_nt cdr3_aa
TRBJ2-7 TRBV5-1 . many TGCGCCAGCAGCTTGGGGGGCGCGGGTTACGAGCAGTACTTC CASSLGGAGYEQYF
TRBJ2-3 TRBV7-9 . . TGTGCCAGCAGCTTGGACGGGAACACAGATACGCAGTATTTT CASSLDGNTDTQYF
TRBJ2-7 TRBV10-2 . . TGCGCCAGCAGTGGTCTAGGGCCCACCTACGAGCAGTACTTC CASSGLGPTYEQYF
TRBJ2-3 TRBV6-5 . many TGTGCCAGCAGTTACTCGGGCACAGATACGCAGTATTTT CASSYSGTDTQYF
TRBJ1-1 TRBV4-2 . few TGTGCCAGCAGCCATGGGAGCACTGAAGCTTTCTTT CASSHGSTEAFF
TRBJ2-7 TRBV3-1 . few TGTGCCAGCAGCCCCGTCTTGACCACATACGAGCAGTACTTC CASSPVLTTYEQYF
TRBJ2-5 TRBV6-5 TRBD1 . TGTGCCAGCAGTTACTTTGGACAGGAAGAGACCCAGTACTTC CASSYFGQEETQYF
TRBJ2-2 TRBV19 . . TGTGCCAGTAGGCAGCCCGGCGGGACCGGGGAGCTGTTTTTT CASRQPGGTGELFF
TRBJ2-3 TRBV24-1 TRBD2 . TGTGCCACCAGTGATCCAGGACTAGCAGGCGATACGCAGTATTTT CATSDPGLAGDTQYF
TRBJ1-1 TRBV12-3/TRBV12-4 TRBD1 many TGTGCCAGCAGTTTACAGGGGGCTTACACTGAAGCTTTCTTT CASSLQGAYTEAFF
TRBJ2-1 TRBV28 TRBD2 few TGTGCCAGCAGTTCGCCGGGACTAGACTACAATGAGCAGTTCTTC CASSSPGLDYNEQFF
TRBJ1-2 TRBV9 . . TGTGCCAGCAGCGTAAGGGGAAAGGAGGGGCAGGACTATGGCTACACCTTC CASSVRGKEGQDYGYTF
TRBJ2-5 TRBV28 TRBD1 few TGTGCCAGCAGTCCCCGGGGCAGGGGGCCGGAGACCCAGTACTTC CASSPRGRGPETQYF
TRBJ2-1 TRBV11-1 TRBD2 . TGTGCCAGCAGCTTATCCCTCACCCTCGAGCGGGAGGAACAGTTCTTC CASSLSLTLEREEQFF
TRBJ2-7 TRBV6-2/TRBV6-3 . . TGTGCCAGCAGTTACCGGTCAGGAACCTCCTACGAGCAGTACTTC CASSYRSGTSYEQYF
TRBJ2-3 TRBV11-2 . . TGTGCCAGCAGCTTAGAAGGTGCTAGCCCCACAGATACGCAGTATTTT CASSLEGASPTDTQYF
TRBJ2-7 TRBV18 TRBD2 few TGTGCCAGCTCACCCGGCGGCGGGAGCGTCGTGCAGTACTTC CASSPGGGSVVQYF
TRBJ2-1 TRBV11-2 . . TGTGCCAGCAGCTCTTTCCTGACTTTCCTCCGCTCCTACAATGAGCAGTTCTTC CASSSFLTFLRSYNEQFF
TRBJ2-7 TRBV5-1 TRBD2 few TGCGCCAGTACCGGGACTAGCGTATACGAGCAGTACTTC CASTGTSVYEQYF
TRBJ2-3 TRBV11-2 TRBD2 . TGTGCCAGCAGCTTCTGGCTAGCGGGAGGGGGGGGCACAGATACGCAGTATTTT CASSFWLAGGGGTDTQYF
TRBJ2-7 TRBV5-6 TRBD1 few TGTGCCAGCAGACGCGACAGGGACGAGCAGTACTTC CASRRDRDEQYF
TRBJ1-5 TRBV27 . . TGTGCCAGCAGTGTGACCGATAGCAATCAGCCCCAGCATTTT CASSVTDSNQPQHF
TRBJ2-1 TRBV4-1 . . TGTGCCAGCAGACCCGCCCTTCACAATGAGCAGTTCTTC CASRPALHNEQFF
TRBJ1-4 TRBV5-1 TRBD1 few TGCGCCACCAGGGGGACAGGGACTGAAAAACTGTTTTTT CATRGTGTEKLFF
TRBJ2-3 TRBV3-1 . many TGTGCCAGCAGCCAAGTCCCAATTGCCACAGATACGCAGTATTTT CASSQVPIATDTQYF
TRBJ2-7 TRBV18 TRBD2 few TGTGCCAGCTCACCTACCGGGGGGGGCAGGGCCTACGAGCAGTACTTC CASSPTGGGRAYEQYF
TRBJ2-5 TRBV6-1 . few TGTGCCAGCAGTCTGCTAGCGAGCGAAGAGACCCAGTACTTC CASSLLASEETQYF
TRBJ2-1 TRBV20-1 TRBD2 . TGCAGTGCTAGAGGGACTAGCGGGAGGGCCCACAATGTTGAGCAGTTCTTC CSARGTSGRAHNVEQFF
TRBJ1-3 TRBV7-2 . few TGTGCCAGCAGCTTAGTGGGCGGCAGGGTCCTCTCTGGAAACACCATATATTTT CASSLVGGRVLSGNTIYF
TRBJ1-2 TRBV29-1 TRBD1 once TGCAGCGCCAGGACAGGGGGAGCTGGTGGCTACACCTTC CSARTGGAGGYTF
TRBJ2-2 TRBV7-9 . . TGTGCCAGCAGCCCGGATACCTGGTGGGAGCTGTTTTTT CASSPDTWWELFF
TRBJ2-7 TRBV14 . few TGTGCCAGCAGCCAACTAGGGGTGCACGAGCAGTACTTC CASSQLGVHEQYF
TRBJ1-1 TRBV29-1 . . TGCAGCGTTCGGCTCTCGAACACTGAAGCTTTCTTT CSVRLSNTEAFF
TRBJ2-5 TRBV6-1 TRBD1 . TGTGCCAGCAGGGTTACGACAGGGGGACCGTTGTACTTC CASRVTTGGPLYF
TRBJ1-1 TRBV6-1 . many TGTGCCAGCAGTGAATGGAGGGGGAACACTGAAGCTTTCTTT CASSEWRGNTEAFF
TRBJ1-1 TRBV10-3 . . TGTGCCATCAGCCAAGAGGCAGGGCGAATGAACACTGAAGCTTTCTTT CAISQEAGRMNTEAFF
TRBJ2-1 TRBV12-3/TRBV12-4 . . TGTGACAGCAGACAGGAGGTGAATGAGCAGTTCTTC CDSRQEVNEQFF
TRBJ2-1 TRBV7-8 TRBD2 few TGTGCCAGCAGCTTATTTCTAGCGGGAAGCTACAATGAGCAGTTCTTC CASSLFLAGSYNEQFF
TRBJ2-1 TRBV13 . few TGTGCCAGCAGCTCCTCGGACGGGGAGGACAATGAGCAGTTCTTC CASSSSDGEDNEQFF
TRBJ2-2 TRBV20-1 . . TGCAGTGCTAGCGGGGGCGCGGGCACCGGGGAGCTGTTTTTT CSASGGAGTGELFF
TRBJ1-3 TRBV5-1 . few TGCGCCAGCAGCAGACAGGCCGCGTTCTCTGGAAACACCATATATTTT CASSRQAAFSGNTIYF
TRBJ2-5 TRBV28 . . TGTGCCAGCAGTCCCCGACTAGGATTAGGCCAAGAGACCCAGTACTTC CASSPRLGLGQETQYF
TRBJ1-2 TRBV12-3/TRBV12-4 . few TGTGCCAGCTCCCCGGGGGCCTACTATGGCTACACCTTC CASSPGAYYGYTF
TRBJ1-5 TRBV28 . many TGTGCCAGCAGTTTGCCGCGGGGCAGGGTGAGCAATCAGCCCCAGCATTTT CASSLPRGRVSNQPQHF
TRBJ2-4 TRBV7-2 TRBD2 few TGTGCCAGCAGCTTAGCGCGGGTAGCGGGGAACATAGCCAAAAACATTCAGTACTTC CASSLARVAGNIAKNIQYF
TRBJ2-2 TRBV5-1 . . TGCGCCAGCACCCAGGGTGGAGGTACAGCCGGGGAGCTGTTTTTT CASTQGGGTAGELFF
TRBJ1-6 TRBV28 . many TGTGCCAGCAGTTCCCCTCAGGGCCCGATGTCACCCCTCCACTTT CASSSPQGPMSPLHF
TRBJ2-7 TRBV12-5 . . TGTGCTAGTGGTTTGGTACTGGGCGGGGGCCGTTCCCACGAGCAGTACTTC CASGLVLGGGRSHEQYF
TRBJ1-5 TRBV12-3/TRBV12-4 . few TGTGCCAGCAGTCGGGAGGGAAGGGAGCAGCCCCAGCATTTT CASSREGREQPQHF
TRBJ2-5 TRBV30 . few TGTGCCTGGAGAAGATCAGGGGCGGCTTGGGGGACCCAGTACTTC CAWRRSGAAWGTQYF
TRBJ2-5 TRBV29-1 TRBD2 few TGCAGCGTTGTGGGGATAGCGGGAGGGGAGACCCAGTACTTC CSVVGIAGGETQYF
TRBJ2-3 TRBV7-3 TRBD2 many TGTGCCAGCAGCCAACTAGGCGGGAGAGGAGATACGCAGTATTTT CASSQLGGRGDTQYF
TRBJ2-3 TRBV3-1 TRBD2 . TGTGCCAGCAGCCGCGCTAGCGGGATAAGCACAGATACGCAGTATTTT CASSRASGISTDTQYF
TRBJ1-5 TRBV6-5 . . TGTGCCAGCAGTAACCAACAGGGAGGTGGAAGCAATCAGCCCCAGCATTTT CASSNQQGGGSNQPQHF
TRBJ2-5 TRBV12-3/TRBV12-4 . . TGTGCCAGCACCTACACAGGGTTAGGAGGAGAGACCCAGTACTTC CASTYTGLGGETQYF
TRBJ2-7 TRBV12-3/TRBV12-4 TRBD1 many TGTGCCAGCAGTTTCGAGACAGGGTCCTACGAGCAGTACTTC CASSFETGSYEQYF
TRBJ2-7 TRBV2 TRBD1 . TGTGCCAGCAGTGAAGCCCGGACAGGGTTAAGCGAGCAGTACTTC CASSEARTGLSEQYF
TRBJ2-5 TRBV25-1 . . TGTGCCAGCAGTGACGATTGGGAGGAGACCCAGTACTTC CASSDDWEETQYF
TRBJ2-5 TRBV19 TRBD1 . TGTGCCAGTAGTAGGGTGACAGGGGTAGAGGAGACCCAGTACTTC CASSRVTGVEETQYF
TRBJ2-1 TRBV29-1 . few TGCAGCGTTGACCCGGGCCGGTTGGAAGGGCCCTACAATGAGCAGTTCTTC CSVDPGRLEGPYNEQFF